The 24 T cell receptor beta chains presented below share a single source sample, sequenced in a study of immune evolution from preneoplasia to lung adenocarcinoma. Generated by immunoSEQ multiplex PCR, the TCRdb table keeps only in-frame clones and is missing some. This sample has about 8,000 clones, with about 77% found just once. Sequencing was carried out using FFPE adjacent normal lung tissue. The receptors derive from a person aged 65-85 years with lung adenocarcinoma.

The V gene is TRBV29-1, the J gene TRBJ1-2; no reliable D call. CDR1 is SQVTM and CDR2 is ANQGSEA in the germline V gene. The CDR3 loop spans 11 amino acids. The V and J ends lost 2 bases and 14 bases respectively, with 15 bases between them. The CDR3 sequence: CSVEFDSRETF. The DNA for the CDR3 is TGCAGCGTTGAATTTGATTCACGGGAAACCTTC.

The chain employs TRBV9 and TRBJ2-3; D is undetermined. Deletions cut 4 bases from V and 5 bases from J, with 8 bases between. Germline loops: CDR1 SGDLS, CDR2 YYNGEE. The CDR3 is made up of 12 amino acids. The CDR3 sequence is CASSTLRDTQYF. DNA of the CDR3: TGTGCCAGCAGCACACTACGAGATACGCAGTATTTT. Filled out from reference TRBV9 and TRBJ2-3, the complete variable domain reads DSGVTQTPKHLITATGQRVTLRCSPRSGDLSVYWYQQSLDQGLQFLIQYYNGEERAKGNILERFSAQQFPDLHSELNLSSLELGDSALYFCASSTLRDTQYFGPGTRLTVL.

This chain joins TRBV4-1 and TRBJ2-2, with 8 bases fitting TRBD2. The junction had 11 bases not matched to a gene; V was cut back by 4 bases and J by 7 bases. This CDR3 has 16 amino acids. Germline CDR1 reads MGHRA; CDR2 reads YSYEKL. The CDR3 reads CASSPTKRGLGGELFF. Here the CDR3 DNA reads TGCGCCAGCAGCCCCACGAAGCGGGGGTTAGGCGGGGAGCTGTTTTTT.

The chain has TRBV5-6 and TRBJ1-6; D uncertain. Germline-derived CDR1 and CDR2 are SGHDT and YYEEEE. The CDR3 contains 12 residues. Trimming shortened V by 4 bases and J by 14 bases, and 13 bases separated the two germline ends. The CDR3 region is CASSRASRALHF. The CDR3 nucleotides are TGTGCCAGCAGCCGGGCCTCTAGGGCCCTCCACTTT.

This chain connects TRBV7-2 to TRBJ2-5; no clear D. The germline V gene encodes CDR1 SGHTA and CDR2 FQGNSA. With 1 base removed from V and 3 bases from J, the gap between germline ends came to 9 bases. There are 14 residues in the CDR3. CDR3 protein: CASSLEAGKETQYF. The CDR3 region has the DNA TGTGCCAGCAGCTTAGAGGCCGGAAAAGAGACCCAGTACTTC.

Points on this clone: A read error may account for a junction end that differs from germline. The V and J genes are TRBV7-7 and TRBJ2-3; TRBD2 aligns across 10 bases. The CDR3 is 15 residues long. Germline CDR1 is SSHAT and CDR2 is FNYEAQ (reference sequence). In DNA form, the CDR3 reads TGTGCTAGCAGCTTCAGCGGGGGGGACACAGATACGCAGTATTTT. This gives the protein CASSFSGGDTDTQYF. The full variable domain, with the rest looked up from reference TRBV7-7 and TRBJ2-3, is GAGVSQSPRYKVTKRGQDVTLRCDPISSHATLYWYQQALGQGPEFLTYFNYEAQPDKSGLPSDRFSAERPEGSISTLTIQRTEQRDSAMYRCASSFSGGDTDTQYFGPGTRLTVL.

The gene calls are TRBV9 and TRBJ2-1; D gene uncertain. The CDR3 runs to 14 residues. V shed 0 bases and J shed 6 bases, with 10 bases lying between them. CDR1 is SGDLS and CDR2 is YYNGEE in the germline V gene. The CDR3 DNA follows: TGTGCCAGCAGCGTAGCTAGGAGACCCAATGAGCAGTTCTTC. As protein: CASSVARRPNEQFF.

The genes are TRBV7-9 and TRBJ2-1; D ambiguous. V was cut by 1 base and J by 0 bases, with 7 bases left in between. Germline CDR1 is SEHNR and CDR2 is FQNEAQ (reference sequence). The CDR3 loop spans 15 amino acids. For the CDR3, the DNA is TGTGCCAGCAGCTTAGAAGGGTACTCCTACAATGAGCAGTTCTTC. Its protein is CASSLEGYSYNEQFF.

J is TRBJ2-3 and V is TRBV15; D remains unclear. V was pared by 1 base and J by 8 bases, with 13 bases between. The CDR3 is 14 residues long. CDR1 LNHNV and CDR2 YYDKDF come from the germline V gene (reference sequence). CDR3 nucleotides: TGTGCCACCAGCAGAGTGGTTGGCTGGGGTACGCAGTATTTT. Amino acid sequence: CATSRVVGWGTQYF.

The chain carries TRBV2 and TRBJ2-1; 8 positions match TRBD1. Germline-derived CDR1 and CDR2 are SNHLY and FYNNEI. CDR3 length: 13 residues. Unmatched junction bases numbered 5, after V lost 4 bases and J lost 9 bases. The CDR3 loop reads CASSGDRGGEQFF. The DNA for the CDR3 is TGTGCCAGCAGTGGAGACAGGGGAGGTGAGCAGTTCTTC.

This rearrangement joins TRBV7-3 to TRBJ2-1, with 7 bases lining up with TRBD2. Germline CDR1 and CDR2: SGHTA and FQGTGA. This CDR3 contains 15 residues. After removal of 6 bases from V and 0 bases from J, the junction contained 5 bases not matched to a gene. This CDR3 is CASSSGPSSYNEQFF. In DNA, the CDR3 is TGTGCCAGCAGTAGCGGGCCTAGCTCCTACAATGAGCAGTTCTTC.

This clone is medium-sized. This chain connects TRBV28 to TRBJ1-1; D may be TRBD1 (5 bases). The CDR3 spans 15 residues. CDR1 is MDHEN, CDR2 SYDVKM, per germline. V was pared by 5 bases and J by 1 base, with 14 bases between. The CDR3 is CASSPYGTWNTEAFF. Here the CDR3 DNA reads TGTGCCAGCAGTCCTTATGGGACTTGGAACACTGAAGCTTTCTTT.

This chain uses TRBV5-6 with TRBJ1-2; D may be TRBD1 (5 bases). V was shortened by 4 bases and J by 2 bases, with 15 bases between the two germline ends. The CDR3 has 15 residues. Germline assignment: CDR1 SGHDT and CDR2 YYEEEE. This CDR3 reads CASSRGPSRNYGYTF. The CDR3 region has the DNA TGTGCCAGCAGCCGGGGCCCTTCGAGGAACTATGGCTACACCTTC.

The chain couples TRBV30 to TRBJ2-7; 8 bases are a match to TRBD2. The length of the CDR3 is 12 residues. Looked up from germline, CDR1 is GTSNPN and CDR2 is SVGIG (reference sequence). V was clipped by 8 bases and J by 7 bases; unmatched bases: 10. CDR3 amino acids: CAREGPGEEQYF. The CDR3 DNA reads TGTGCCCGGGAGGGCCCCGGCGAAGAGCAGTACTTC. Variable domain in full (rest from reference TRBV30 and TRBJ2-7): SQTIHQWPATLVQPVGSPLSLECTVEGTSNPNLYWYRQAAGRGLQLLFYSVGIGQISSEVPQNLSASRPQDRQFILSSKKLLLSDSGFYLCAREGPGEEQYFGPGTRLTVT.

The genes are TRBV29-1 and TRBJ2-2; 7 nucleotides match TRBD1. V trimming: 6 bases; J trimming: 0 bases; junction bases outside the gene matches: 4. This CDR3 is built from 14 residues. The germline V gene encodes CDR1 SQVTM and CDR2 ANQGSEA. CDR3 sequence reads: CSVKGTANTGELFF. The CDR3 region has the DNA TGCAGCGTGAAGGGGACAGCGAACACCGGGGAGCTGTTTTTT.

This clone was counted a few times. This rearrangement joins TRBV5-1 to TRBJ2-3, with 9 nucleotides matching TRBD1. Germline assignment: CDR1 SGHRS and CDR2 YFSETQ. This CDR3 contains 15 residues. The V and J ends lost 4 bases and 2 bases, in that order; junction bases with no gene match: 5. The CDR3 coding sequence is TGCGCCAGCAGCCCTGGGACAGGGTTCACAGATACGCAGTATTTT. This encodes CASSPGTGFTDTQYF.

The chain uses TRBV20-1 and TRBJ2-2, with D hard to call. The V gene's germline CDR1 is DFQATT and CDR2 SNEGSKA (reference sequence). There are 11 residues in the CDR3. Trimming removed 7 bases at V and 7 bases at J, with 10 bases between. The CDR3 nucleotides read TGCAGTGTTGGCTGGGGCGGGGAGCTGTTTTTT. It encodes CSVGWGGELFF.

This clone turned up a few times. The CDR3 sequence is CAWSPYGVNTEAFF. In nucleotides, the CDR3 is TGTGCCTGGAGTCCCTACGGGGTGAACACTGAAGCTTTCTTT. V is TRBV30 and J is TRBJ1-1, with no clear D. Trimming removed 2 bases at V and 0 bases at J, with 10 bases between. The CDR3 covers 14 residues. Germline lookup yields CDR1 GTSNPN and CDR2 SVGIG (reference sequence).

V and J are TRBV10-2 and TRBJ2-2; maybe TRBD2 (6 bases). This CDR3 comprises 13 residues. Germline-derived CDR1 and CDR2 are WSHSY and SAAADI. Trimming removed 4 bases at V and 7 bases at J, with 10 bases between. The CDR3: CASSGTTGGELFF. DNA of the CDR3: TGCGCCAGCAGTGGGACTACCGGCGGGGAGCTGTTTTTT.

This chain uses TRBV30 with TRBJ2-7; tentatively, D is TRBD1 (6 bases). V was shortened by 5 bases and J by 2 bases, with 10 bases between the two germline ends. The CDR3 length is 12 residues. Germline lookup yields CDR1 GTSNPN and CDR2 SVGIG (reference sequence). CDR3 bases: TGTGCCTGGGGGACATCTACCTACGAGCAGTACTTC. It yields the protein CAWGTSTYEQYF.

J is TRBJ2-3 and V is TRBV29-1; 7 nucleotides agree with TRBD2. V lost 7 bases, J lost 3 bases, and 7 bases stayed unmatched. The CDR3 covers 13 residues. Per the germline V gene, CDR1 is SQVTM and CDR2 is ANQGSEA. The CDR3 region has the DNA TGCAGCGCGAGCGGGATGGGGACAGATACGCAGTATTTT. It encodes CSASGMGTDTQYF.

The rearrangement links TRBV6-5 to TRBJ1-1; D gene uncertain. Germline V CDR1 and CDR2: MNHEY, SVGAGI. V gave up 6 bases and J gave up 8 bases, with 10 bases separating them. This CDR3 region has 11 residues. In DNA, the CDR3 is TGTGCCAGCAGCCCCCGGGAAGAAGCTTTCTTT. Protein sequence: CASSPREEAFF.

J is TRBJ2-3 and V is TRBV4-2; D could derive from TRBD1 or TRBD2 (6 bases each). Germline V gene lookup returns CDR1 LGHNA and CDR2 YNFKEQ. The CDR3 is 15 residues long. The germline V and J ends were trimmed by 5 bases and 2 bases, with 14 bases remaining between them. CDR3 bases: TGTGCCAGCAGCGATTGGGGGGCCATCACAGATACGCAGTATTTT. It specifies CASSDWGAITDTQYF.

The chain carries TRBV4-1 and TRBJ2-7, with 9 bases aligning to TRBD1. This CDR3 is 18 amino acids long. Germline assignment: CDR1 MGHRA and CDR2 YSYEKL. V lost 0 bases to trimming and J lost 3 bases; unmatched junction nucleotides: 12. CDR3 DNA: TGCGCCAGCAGCCAAGATCTAAGTAGGGGGACAGGGCACTACGAGCAGTACTTC. Translation gives CASSQDLSRGTGHYEQYF.